This entry lists 20 T cell receptor beta chains sequenced from one sample in a study of CXCR4 blockade with PD-1 therapy in pancreatic cancer (dated by TCRdb to between 2018 and 2021). The protocol used for the library was the immunoSEQ multiplex PCR assay. In its TCRdb copy, this immuneACCESS table keeps in-frame sequences only and misses some clones. Where compared with another copy, unresolved V genes explain less than half of these, and the others have no known cause. Present in this sample are 3,000 to 4,000 clones, approximately 50% of which were seen just once. Over 15% of the sample is held by the ten biggest clonotypes. Sequencing was carried out using tumor tissue. Receptor source: a human donor with pancreatic ductal adenocarcinoma.

The chain uses TRBV29-1 and TRBJ1-4; possible D gene TRBD1, 5 bases. Germline CDR1 is SQVTM and CDR2 is ANQGSEA. The ends were cut back, 7 bases at V and 5 bases at J, with 11 bases in the middle. CDR3 size: 12 residues. In nucleotides, the CDR3 is TGCAGCGCCTGGGACGGGAATGAAAAACTGTTTTTT. It encodes CSAWDGNEKLFF. Complete variable domain (other parts from reference TRBV29-1 and TRBJ1-4): SAVISQKPSRDICQRGTSLTIQCQVDSQVTMMFWYRQQPGQSLTLIATANQGSEATYESGFVIDKFPISRPNLTFSTLTVSNMSPEDSSIYLCSAWDGNEKLFFGSGTQLSVL.

The J gene is TRBJ2-5, the V gene TRBV19, with a possible D match to TRBD1 (5 bases). Trimming left V 4 bases short and J 5 bases short, with 11 bases between. The germline gives CDR1 LNHDA, CDR2 SQIVND (reference sequence). The CDR3 contains 13 residues. The CDR3 region has the DNA TGTGCCAGTAGTACAGGGATAGTGGAGACCCAGTACTTC. It encodes CASSTGIVETQYF.

This clone showed up just a few times. The chain carries TRBV11-3 and TRBJ2-2; unclear D gene. The CDR3 loop spans 15 amino acids. The germline gives CDR1 SGHNT, CDR2 YENEEA. V was cut by 5 bases and J by 1 base, with 11 bases left in between. CDR3 sequence reads: CASSQVVGNTGELFF. Here the CDR3 DNA reads TGTGCCAGCAGCCAAGTCGTGGGGAACACCGGGGAGCTGTTTTTT. Based on the CDR3 plus reference TRBV11-3 and TRBJ2-2, the full variable domain is EAGVVQSPRYKIIEKKQPVAFWCNPISGHNTLYWYLQNLGQGPELLIRYENEEAVDDSQLPKDRFSAERLKGVDSTLKIQPAELGDSAVYLCASSQVVGNTGELFFGEGSRLTVL.

V usage is TRBV29-1 and J usage is TRBJ2-1, with D tentatively TRBD1 (6 bases). Trimming removed 6 bases from V and 2 bases from J, with 14 bases in between. From germline, CDR1 is SQVTM and CDR2 ANQGSEA. This CDR3 region has 14 residues. The CDR3 loop is CSVHSGDTYNEQFF. CDR3 DNA: TGCAGCGTCCACTCAGGGGATACCTACAATGAGCAGTTCTTC.

The rearrangement uses TRBV19 and TRBJ1-2; D remains unclear. Trimming pared 6 bases from V and 4 bases from J, leaving 9 bases between. This CDR3 contains 12 residues. From germline, CDR1 is LNHDA and CDR2 SQIVND (reference sequence). The CDR3 coding sequence is TGTGCCAGTAGGTTGAGCCGCTATGGCTACACCTTC. This codes for CASRLSRYGYTF.

The chain combines TRBV30 with TRBJ1-1, with D perhaps TRBD1 (5 bases). This CDR3 comprises 12 residues. Trimming took off 3 bases at V and 8 bases at J, with 13 bases between the two ends. CDR1 GTSNPN and CDR2 SVGIG come from the germline V gene (reference sequence). Here the CDR3 reads CAWSLRDGEAFF. In DNA, the CDR3 is TGTGCCTGGAGCCTCCGGGACGGGGAAGCTTTCTTT.

The chain joins TRBV18 to TRBJ2-5; no reliable D call. The J call may be faulty, since TRBJ2-7 better matches the DNA end. The CDR3 is 13 residues long. Germline CDR1 is KGHSH and CDR2 is LQKENI. CDR3 residues: CASSPNYSYEQYF. Here the CDR3 DNA reads TGTGCCAGCTCACCGAACTACTCCTACGAGCAGTACTTC.

This clone was detected a few times. This chain connects TRBV15 to TRBJ1-4, with 8 bases lining up with TRBD1. The V and J ends lost 5 bases and 8 bases, in that order; junction bases with no gene match: 10. The CDR3 runs to 15 residues. The V gene's germline CDR1 is LNHNV and CDR2 YYDKDF (reference sequence). The CDR3 loop is CATSGDRFLGEKLFF. CDR3 coding DNA: TGTGCCACCAGCGGGGACAGGTTCCTTGGGGAAAAACTGTTTTTT.

The chain combines TRBV5-1 with TRBJ1-3; D gene ambiguous. Germline CDR1 SGHRS, CDR2 YFSETQ. CDR3 length equals 15 residues. V lost 0 bases, J lost 0 bases, and 7 bases lay in between. CDR3 sequence reads: CASSLEPSSGNTIYF. The CDR3 DNA reads TGCGCCAGCAGCTTGGAGCCTAGCTCTGGAAACACCATATATTTT.

This clone turned up a few times. V gene TRBV29-1 combines with J gene TRBJ2-7, with D perhaps matching TRBD1 (5 bases). With 3 bases removed from V and 3 bases from J, the gap between germline ends came to 12 bases. Germline V gene sequence: CDR1 SQVTM, CDR2 ANQGSEA. This CDR3 contains 13 residues. DNA for the CDR3: TGCAGCGTTGAGGGTGGACAATACTACGAGCAGTACTTC. This encodes CSVEGGQYYEQYF.

Within the sample, this clone is medium-sized. This chain uses TRBV11-3 with TRBJ2-2, with TRBD2 identical over 8 bases. The trim removed 2 bases at V and 0 bases at J, leaving 8 bases unmatched. Germline CDR1 SGHNT, CDR2 YENEEA. CDR3 length: 18 residues. Here the CDR3 DNA reads TGTGCCAGCAGCTTAAGATGGACTAGCAGCGCGAACACCGGGGAGCTGTTTTTT. This sequence encodes CASSLRWTSSANTGELFF.

This clone was counted between two and nine times. V and J are TRBV6-8 and TRBJ2-7, with 7 bases lining up with TRBD2. CDR3 size: 15 residues. V lost 6 bases to trimming and J lost 3 bases; unmatched junction nucleotides: 11. CDR1 and CDR2 (germline): MNHGY, SAAAGT. CDR3 nucleotides: TGTGCCAGCAGATCCCGGGGAGCGGGAAGCTACGAGCAGTACTTC. This gives the protein CASRSRGAGSYEQYF.

Note on this clone: The same CDR3 is also encoded by other DNA sequences in this sample. This chain connects TRBV19 to TRBJ2-2; D call uncertain. Germline V CDR1 and CDR2: LNHDA, SQIVND (reference sequence). The ends were cut back, 1 base at V and 5 bases at J, with 5 bases in the middle. This CDR3 has 13 amino acids. The CDR3 is CASSIGRTGELFF. CDR3 in DNA: TGTGCCAGTAGTATAGGACGGACCGGGGAGCTGTTTTTT.

This clone was seen only a few times. The rearrangement uses TRBV19 and TRBJ2-5, with D possibly matching TRBD2 (5 bases). In germline, CDR1 is LNHDA, CDR2 SQIVND (reference sequence). The CDR3 runs 11 residues. V was cut by 6 bases and J by 5 bases, with 7 bases left in between. CDR3 in DNA: TGTGCCAGTAGGAGAGGGGAGACCCAGTACTTC. It encodes CASRRGETQYF.

This clone has more than one count but fewer than ten. V and J are TRBV5-8 and TRBJ2-2, with TRBD2 matching 8 bases. Germline V gives CDR1 SGHTS, CDR2 YDEGEE. There are 14 residues in the CDR3. Trimming at V came to 4 bases and at J to 8 bases, leaving 7 bases not matched to a gene. The CDR3: CASSPGTRGGELFF. CDR3 DNA sequence: TGTGCCAGCAGCCCTGGGACTAGAGGAGGGGAGCTGTTTTTT.

The rearrangement uses TRBV19 and TRBJ1-2, with a tentative D call TRBD1 (5 bases). From germline, CDR1 is LNHDA and CDR2 SQIVND (reference sequence). Trimming stripped 8 bases from V and 4 bases from J, with 14 bases between. The length of the CDR3 is 13 residues. CDR3 loop: CASATWDLYGYTF. The CDR3 bases are TGTGCCAGTGCCACGTGGGACCTCTATGGCTACACCTTC.

The chain is built from TRBV18 and TRBJ1-5; no clear D. Trimming removed 1 base from V and 4 bases from J, with 5 bases in between. The CDR3 has 13 residues. Germline lookup yields CDR1 KGHSH and CDR2 LQKENI. The DNA of the CDR3 is TGTGCCAGCTCACCACAGAAAAATCAGCCCCAGCATTTT. It specifies CASSPQKNQPQHF.

This chain joins TRBV15 and TRBJ2-7; D is unclear. CDR3 length: 14 residues. Deletions cut 0 bases from V and 4 bases from J, with 10 bases between. The germline gives CDR1 LNHNV, CDR2 YYDKDF (reference sequence). The CDR3 DNA follows: TGTGCCACCAGCAGAGATCGAGCGAGTTACGAGCAGTACTTC. Protein: CATSRDRASYEQYF.

The chain employs TRBV18 and TRBJ1-1; D is ambiguous. This CDR3 is 13 amino acids long. Germline CDR1 KGHSH, CDR2 LQKENI. The V and J ends lost 2 bases and 6 bases respectively, with 10 bases between them. CDR3 protein: CASSPTGSAEAFF. The CDR3 nucleotides are TGTGCCAGCTCACCAACCGGGAGCGCTGAAGCTTTCTTT.

The V and J genes are TRBV19 and TRBJ1-1; D unresolved. V shed 9 bases and J shed 2 bases, with 13 bases lying between them. This CDR3 has 13 amino acids. The germline V gene encodes CDR1 LNHDA and CDR2 SQIVND (reference sequence). The CDR3 DNA follows: TGTGCCAGCTCTAAATTCGTAAACACTGAAGCTTTCTTT. Amino acids: CASSKFVNTEAFF.